The clone carrying this TCR beta chain has just one count. As originally analysed: Reference gene primer amplification in the assay estimated nucleated cell counts. The protocol was immunoSEQ multiplex PCR, while the TCRdb copy is restricted to in-frame clones and leaves out a portion. The V and J calls and clone size were taken over from that table, and D and trimming were inferred from the DNA. This sample has more than 80,000 clones, with 70% to 85% found just once. Trimming pared 0 bases from V and 2 bases from J, leaving 13 bases between. Germline V lookup: CDR1 SGHNT, CDR2 YYREEE (reference sequence). The length of the CDR3 is 16 residues. This sample is part of a study of blood T cell repertoires in COVID-19.

The specimen sequenced was peripheral blood. The chain carries TRBV5-4 and TRBJ2-3; maybe TRBD2 (6 bases). The receptor was isolated from a woman older than 75 with COVID-19, enrolled during active disease. CDR3 loop: CASSLGLGRDTDTQYF. The CDR3 DNA sequence: TGTGCCAGCAGCTTGGGACTAGGTAGAGACACAGATACGCAGTATTTT. The entire variable domain, with the rest obtained from reference TRBV5-4 and TRBJ2-3, is as follows: ETGVTQSPTHLIKTRGQQVTLRCSSQSGHNTVSWYQQALGQGPQFIFQYYREEENGRGNFPPRFSGLQFPNYSSELNVNALELDDSALYLCASSLGLGRDTDTQYFGPGTRLTVL.